Listed below are T cell receptor beta chains from one sample, sequenced in a study of T cells expressing NK-cell markers. TCRdb re-called the 5' RACE reads; every CDR3 protein appears as one record, without DNA. The sample totals about 260,000 distinct CDR3 sequences. Sequenced: blood T cells: a sorted CD56 or NKG2C T cell subset, CD4+ or CD8+ T cells, or bulk PBMC T cells (not recorded which). Receptor source: a man aged 18 to 30 in good health. The CDR3 runs from the conserved cysteine through the conserved F or W. Each record gives: V gene, J gene, CDR3 protein.

>TRBV6-5|TRBJ2-3
CASSYRASGATDTQYF
>TRBV12-3/TRBV12-4|TRBJ2-1
CASQPGQGGVNEQFF
>TRBV20-1|TRBJ2-1
CSAPGTSGSLNEQFF
>TRBV7-9|TRBJ2-1
CASRDDNEQFF
>TRBV18|TRBJ2-7
CASSPGTDSYEQYF
>TRBV7-2|TRBJ2-3
CASSSVDRDGTDTQYF
>TRBV4-1|TRBJ2-2
CASSQEEGPGELFF
>TRBV20-1|TRBJ2-5
CSAQGPLAGVQKETQYF
>TRBV3-1|TRBJ2-7
CASSQRLAGGAPGDEQYF
>TRBV12-3/TRBV12-4|TRBJ2-1
CASTHRGEQFF
>TRBV21-1|TRBJ2-3
CASSKEAKFRGDTQYF
>TRBV29-1|TRBJ1-1
CSVGIQRNTEAFF
>TRBV12-3/TRBV12-4|TRBJ2-7
CASSLGTVSPSYEQYF
>TRBV4-3|TRBJ2-3
CASSPGQKQGDTQYF
>TRBV11-2|TRBJ2-5
CASSPPGLQETQYF
>TRBV10-3|TRBJ2-1
CAISDVRQDSYNEQFF
>TRBV29-1|TRBJ2-3
CSALAPNTDTQYF
>TRBV4-1|TRBJ2-2
CASSQEWAGRVTGELFF
>TRBV18|TRBJ2-1
CASSPLFGRAGDEQFF
>TRBV29-1|TRBJ2-1
CSAAGPRDEQFF
>TRBV6-1|TRBJ2-6
CASVRRGVGSGANVLTF
>TRBV29-1|TRBJ2-1
CSGSTSGTNNEQFF
>TRBV5-4|TRBJ2-2
CASSLANRGSGELFF
>TRBV10-3|TRBJ2-1
CAISEGRTGGGPSSYNEQFF
>TRBV5-5|TRBJ1-5
CASRREYSNQPQHF
>TRBV28|TRBJ2-7
CASKLAGSYEQYF
>TRBV11-3|TRBJ2-1
CASSLGRGQVHNEQFF
>TRBV12-3/TRBV12-4|TRBJ2-5
CASSLGAGTETQYF
>TRBV7-8|TRBJ2-5
CASSSGLQVEETQYF
>TRBV11-3|TRBJ2-3
CASSLVPGLATDTQYF
>TRBV7-6|TRBJ1-1
CASLPATGIKYTEAFF
>TRBV11-2|TRBJ2-2
CASSIGGAGTRHTGELFF
>TRBV11-2|TRBJ2-2
CASSSRRAGGLPGELFF
>TRBV29-1|TRBJ1-2
CSVSGGSGYTF
>TRBV7-2|TRBJ1-4
CASSLVIGEEKLFF
>TRBV7-6|TRBJ1-3
CASSLESGFGNTIYF
>TRBV5-1|TRBJ2-1
CASSAGLAGVHEQFF
>TRBV6-5|TRBJ2-2
CASSYGLRRGELFF
>TRBV28|TRBJ2-3
CAGGTGWTDTQYF
>TRBV12-3/TRBV12-4|TRBJ2-1
CASSSGLVEQFF
>TRBV20-1|TRBJ2-2
CSAPRQGPGELFF
>TRBV4-3|TRBJ2-2
CASSQADQNTGELFF
>TRBV5-1|TRBJ1-1
CASSLLPGQGMNTEAFF
>TRBV2|TRBJ2-1
CAIRGPRPDNEQFF
>TRBV5-5|TRBJ1-1
CASSLVGQGGTEAFF
>TRBV7-2|TRBJ2-3
CASSFGPADTQYF
>TRBV12-3/TRBV12-4|TRBJ2-1
CASSRQGWGNEQFF